The 23 T cell receptor beta chains listed next were all sequenced from one sample in a study of blood T cells in healthy people across ages. Alongside a J-beta primer mix, a sample-barcoded 5' primer served in a second PCR lasting about 7 to 12 cycles. TCRdb ran MiXCR on the 5' RACE reads and lists one entry per CDR3 protein. This table has 600,000 to 1,000,000 distinct CDR3 sequences, 20% to 30% appearing once. These data were likewise used in another study, on T cells of mothers and their children.

The sequenced sample was blood. The source of these receptors is a boy aged 5-17 years in good health.

A few counts support this clonotype. The CDR3 DNA sequence: TGTGCCAGCAGTTTAAAGGGGTTTAACTATGGCTACACCTTC. Its translation is CASSLKGFNYGYTF. V gene TRBV12-3 or TRBV12-4 combines with J gene TRBJ1-2, with D possibly being TRBD1 (5 bases). Trimming left V 2 bases short and J 1 base short, with 8 bases between. This CDR3 has 14 amino acids.

Concerning this clonotype itself: Germline and junction disagree at one end, which may indicate a read error. The chain uses TRBV5-1 and TRBJ2-6, with 7 bases matching TRBD2. The CDR3 loop spans 12 amino acids. The germline V gene encodes CDR1 SGHRS and CDR2 YFSETQ. CDR3 nucleotides: TGCGCCAGCAGCGGCTCCGGGACTATCAAGTACTTC. Translation: CASSGSGTIKYF.

The V gene is TRBV12-3 or TRBV12-4, the J gene TRBJ2-1, with D perhaps given as TRBD1 or TRBD2 (5 bases each). The germline V and J ends were trimmed by 7 bases and 1 base, with 11 bases remaining between them. The CDR3 contains 14 residues. Here the CDR3 DNA reads TGTGCCAGCATCCCGGGACCGTCCTACAATGAGCAGTTCTTC. It is translated as CASIPGPSYNEQFF.

There are a few counts of this clonotype. The V gene is TRBV6-2 or TRBV6-3, the J gene TRBJ2-1; maybe TRBD2 (6 bases). V was trimmed by 1 base and J by 8 bases, leaving 18 bases between them. This CDR3 spans 16 amino acids. Germline lookup yields CDR1 MNHEY and CDR2 SVGEGT. The CDR3 DNA follows: TGTGCCAGCAGTTACTATGGGAGGACCAACCGGGATGAGCAGTTCTTC. It specifies CASSYYGRTNRDEQFF.

V usage is TRBV11-2 and J usage is TRBJ2-7; 12 bases fit TRBD1. The germline V gene has CDR1 SGHAT and CDR2 FQNNGV. V was clipped by 4 bases and J by 6 bases; unmatched bases: 1. The CDR3 has 13 residues. The CDR3 is CASSWDRGREQYF. Written as DNA, the CDR3 is TGTGCCAGCAGCTGGGACAGGGGGCGCGAGCAGTACTTC.

This clonotype was found a few times. This chain connects TRBV20-1 to TRBJ2-2, with D tentatively TRBD2 (6 bases). The ends were cut back, 5 bases at V and 4 bases at J, with 11 bases in the middle. There are 13 residues in the CDR3. The V gene's germline CDR1 is DFQATT and CDR2 SNEGSKA (reference sequence). CDR3 amino acids: CSASISGTGELFF. Written as DNA, the CDR3 is TGCAGTGCTTCGATTAGCGGCACCGGGGAGCTGTTTTTT.

The genes are TRBV28 and TRBJ1-2; D unresolved. The ends were cut back, 3 bases at V and 7 bases at J, with 6 bases in the middle. This CDR3 has 11 residues. Germline V gives CDR1 MDHEN, CDR2 SYDVKM. CDR3 sequence reads: CASSFVGGYTF. The CDR3 bases are TGTGCCAGCAGTTTCGTCGGTGGCTACACCTTC.

This clonotype was counted at least ten times. The chain carries TRBV27 and TRBJ2-7, with TRBD1 matching 7 bases. The V gene end was trimmed by 2 bases and the J gene end by 2 bases; junction bases not matched to a gene: 0. The CDR3 runs to 13 residues. Germline V gene data show CDR1 as MNHEY and CDR2 as SMNVEV (reference sequence). The CDR3 DNA reads TGTGCCAGCAGTTTAAGGGGGCCCTACGAGCAGTACTTC. Translated: CASSLRGPYEQYF.

In this sample, this clonotype turned up a few times. The rearrangement joins TRBV29-1 to TRBJ2-1, with 12 bases lining up with TRBD2. Germline V gene lookup returns CDR1 SQVTM and CDR2 ANQGSEA. This CDR3 spans 16 amino acids. With 6 bases clipped from V and 2 bases from J, the junction kept 8 bases outside the gene matches. This CDR3 reads CSVSGLAGIPYNEQFF. In nucleotides, the CDR3 is TGCAGCGTGTCCGGACTAGCGGGGATACCCTACAATGAGCAGTTCTTC.

The DNA of the CDR3 is TGTGCCAGCAGTCCCGACAATCAGCCCCAGCATTTT. This codes for CASSPDNQPQHF. V usage is TRBV7-9 and J usage is TRBJ1-5; D gene unclear. Germline values: CDR1 SEHNR, CDR2 FQNEAQ (reference sequence). Trimming removed 6 bases at V and 3 bases at J, with 6 bases between. CDR3 length: 12 amino acids.

Worth noting for this clonotype: The junction departs from germline at one end; a sequencing error may be responsible. This chain links TRBV7-8 with TRBJ2-3; 8 bases align to TRBD2. The CDR3 runs to 15 residues. Germline CDR1 and CDR2: SGHVS and FQNEAQ. Here the CDR3 DNA reads TGTGCTAGCAGCGGGGGACTAGTTGGCGCAGATACGCAGTATTTT. Encoded protein: CASSGGLVGADTQYF.

In this sample, this clonotype turned up a few times. The rearrangement links TRBV11-2 to TRBJ2-3; D is undetermined. Trimming removed 4 bases from V and 4 bases from J, with 12 bases in between. The CDR3 is 14 amino acids. CDR1 is SGHAT, CDR2 FQNNGV, per germline. CDR3 in amino acids: CASSYGRVADTQYF. The CDR3 DNA follows: TGTGCCAGCAGCTATGGAAGGGTAGCAGATACGCAGTATTTT.

As for this clonotype: Since no conserved phenylalanine or tryptophan closes the CDR3, a read error is the likely cause. The gene calls are TRBV28 and TRBJ1-1; a weak D match, TRBD1 (5 bases). Trimming removed 1 base from V and 11 bases from J, with 8 bases in between. The CDR3 contains 11 residues. Germline CDR1 reads MDHEN; CDR2 reads SYDVKM. Here the CDR3 DNA reads TGTGCCAGCAGTTTATCCAGGGTGGCTTTCTCT. Translation: CASSLSRVAFS.

This clonotype came up a few times. V usage is TRBV28 and J usage is TRBJ2-5; 16 nucleotides line up with TRBD2. Germline V gene lookup returns CDR1 MDHEN and CDR2 SYDVKM. The length of the CDR3 is 16 residues. V trimming: 4 bases; J trimming: 11 bases; junction bases outside the gene matches: 10. The CDR3 loop reads CASSSGLAGGPGEQYF. The DNA of the CDR3 is TGTGCCAGCAGTTCGGGACTAGCGGGAGGGCCGGGTGAGCAGTACTTC.

This chain connects TRBV6-2 or TRBV6-3 to TRBJ2-1; 12 bases agree with TRBD2. V lost 6 bases and J lost 12; bases outside the gene matches: 9. The germline gives CDR1 MNHEY, CDR2 SVGEGT. The CDR3 totals 14 residues. The CDR3 coding sequence is TGTGCCAGCAGCGGGACTAGCGGGCGCCTCGGGCAGTTCTTC. Translated, it gives CASSGTSGRLGQFF.

The sample holds a few counts of this clonotype. The chain is built from TRBV24-1 and TRBJ2-1, with 11 bases matching TRBD2. From germline, CDR1 is KGHDR and CDR2 SFDVKD. CDR3 length: 17 amino acids. V shed 4 bases, J shed 4 bases, and the junction held 8 bases outside the gene matches. The CDR3 DNA reads TGTGCCACCAGTGAAACCGGGACTAGCGGCCCGTACAATGAGCAGTTCTTC. Encoded protein: CATSETGTSGPYNEQFF.

This sequence joins TRBV14 and TRBJ2-3; weak D call: TRBD2 (6 bases). Germline values: CDR1 SGHDN, CDR2 FVKESK. The CDR3 runs 19 residues. Trimming left V 0 bases short and J 4 bases short, with 23 bases between. In DNA form, the CDR3 reads TGTGCCAGCAGCCAAGATGATCCCTCTTCGCGGGATCGCCCAGATACGCAGTATTTT. Encoded protein: CASSQDDPSSRDRPDTQYF.

Written as DNA, the CDR3 is TGTGCCAGCTTGTTGAGGGGGGTGGCGAATTCACCCCTCCACTTT. As protein: CASLLRGVANSPLHF. V and J are TRBV6-1 and TRBJ1-6, with D tentatively TRBD1 (6 bases). The germline V gene has CDR1 MNHNS and CDR2 SASEGT. V was pared by 8 bases and J by 7 bases, with 18 bases between. This CDR3 has 15 residues.

This clonotype was picked up a small number of times. The chain has TRBV4-2 and TRBJ2-4; TRBD1 matches at 7 bases. CDR1 LGHNA and CDR2 YNFKEQ come from the germline V gene. The J segment lost 8 bases and the V segment lost 0 bases, leaving 10 bases of the junction unmatched. The CDR3 has 16 residues. CDR3 amino acids: CASSQENRGEGDIQYF. The CDR3, as DNA: TGTGCCAGCAGCCAAGAGAACAGGGGCGAGGGGGACATTCAGTACTTC.

This clonotype has more than one count but fewer than ten. V usage is TRBV20-1 and J usage is TRBJ2-1; a weak D match, TRBD1 (6 bases). Germline CDR1 and CDR2: DFQATT and SNEGSKA (reference sequence). The V end lost 5 bases, the J end lost 5 bases, and 19 bases lay between the germline ends. The CDR3 is 15 amino acids. This chain's CDR3 is CSARDQQGQNNEQFF. The CDR3, as DNA: TGCAGTGCTCGCGATCAACAAGGACAGAACAATGAGCAGTTCTTC.

The CDR3 sequence is CASNDRGRYGYTF. CDR3 coding DNA: TGTGCCAGCAACGATCGGGGGCGGTATGGCTACACCTTC. The chain is built from TRBV7-2 and TRBJ1-2; the D gene is possibly TRBD1 (6 bases). Trimming removed 7 bases at V and 5 bases at J, with 14 bases between. The CDR3 runs 13 residues. Germline CDR1 SGHTA, CDR2 FQGNSA.

This clonotype came up a few times. This chain links TRBV4-3 with TRBJ2-1; D is perhaps TRBD2 (6 bases). V lost 0 bases and J lost 1, with 10 bases in between. Germline lookup yields CDR1 LGHNA and CDR2 YSLEER. This CDR3 has 16 amino acids. In DNA form, the CDR3 reads TGCGCCAGCAGCCAAGATGGGGCGGGATCCTACAATGAGCAGTTCTTC. It translates to CASSQDGAGSYNEQFF.

This clonotype was counted a few times. V usage is TRBV11-1 and J usage is TRBJ2-7, with 9 positions matching TRBD2. The J call may be in error: the DNA end matches TRBJ2-1 better. Germline V lookup: CDR1 SGHAT, CDR2 FQDESV (reference sequence). The CDR3 spans 17 residues. This CDR3 is CASSLNWASGTYNEQFF. The DNA of the CDR3 is TGTGCCAGCAGCTTAAACTGGGCTAGCGGGACCTACAATGAGCAGTTCTTC.